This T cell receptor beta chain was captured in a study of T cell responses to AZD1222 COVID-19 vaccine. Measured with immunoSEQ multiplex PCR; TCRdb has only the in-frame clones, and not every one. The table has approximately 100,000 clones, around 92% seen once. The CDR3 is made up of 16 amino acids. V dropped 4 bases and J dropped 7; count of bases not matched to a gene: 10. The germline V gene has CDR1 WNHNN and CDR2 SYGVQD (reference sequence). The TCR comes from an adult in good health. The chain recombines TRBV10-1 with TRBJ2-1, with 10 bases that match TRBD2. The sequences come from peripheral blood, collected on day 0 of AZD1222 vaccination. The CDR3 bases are TGCGCCAGCAGTGGGGTCCGGCTAGCGGGAGTAAATGAGCAGTTCTTC. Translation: CASSGVRLAGVNEQFF.